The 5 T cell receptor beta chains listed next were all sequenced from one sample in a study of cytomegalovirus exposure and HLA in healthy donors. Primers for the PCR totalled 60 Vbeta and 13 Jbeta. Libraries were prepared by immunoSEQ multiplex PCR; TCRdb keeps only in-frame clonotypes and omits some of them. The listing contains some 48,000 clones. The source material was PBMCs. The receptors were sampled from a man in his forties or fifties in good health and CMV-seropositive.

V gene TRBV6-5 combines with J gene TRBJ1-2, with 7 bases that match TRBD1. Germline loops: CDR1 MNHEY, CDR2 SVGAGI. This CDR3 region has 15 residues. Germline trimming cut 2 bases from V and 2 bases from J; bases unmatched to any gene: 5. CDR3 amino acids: CASSYLRDRNYGYTF. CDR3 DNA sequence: TGTGCCAGCAGTTACCTCCGGGACAGAAACTATGGCTACACCTTC.

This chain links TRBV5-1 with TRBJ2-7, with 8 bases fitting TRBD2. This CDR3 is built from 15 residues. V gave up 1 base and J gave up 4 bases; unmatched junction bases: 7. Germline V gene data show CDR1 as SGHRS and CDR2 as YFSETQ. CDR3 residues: CASSLLTGTRYEQYF. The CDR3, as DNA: TGCGCCAGCAGCTTGCTCACCGGGACTAGATACGAGCAGTACTTC.

CDR3: CASSLTVEDEQYF. CDR3 coding DNA: TGTGCCAGCAGCTTAACTGTGGAGGACGAGCAGTACTTC. J is TRBJ2-7 and V is TRBV11-3, with a possible D match to TRBD2 (5 bases). Trimming cost V 2 bases and J 5 bases, with 10 bases left between them. CDR1 is SGHNT and CDR2 is YENEEA in the germline V gene. The CDR3 runs to 13 residues.

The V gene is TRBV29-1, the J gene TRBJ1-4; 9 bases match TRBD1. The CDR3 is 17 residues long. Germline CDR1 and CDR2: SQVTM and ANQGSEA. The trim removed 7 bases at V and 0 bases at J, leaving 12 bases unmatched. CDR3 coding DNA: TGCAGCGCCTGTCCCGGGACAGGGTCCCCAACTAATGAAAAACTGTTTTTT. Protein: CSACPGTGSPTNEKLFF.

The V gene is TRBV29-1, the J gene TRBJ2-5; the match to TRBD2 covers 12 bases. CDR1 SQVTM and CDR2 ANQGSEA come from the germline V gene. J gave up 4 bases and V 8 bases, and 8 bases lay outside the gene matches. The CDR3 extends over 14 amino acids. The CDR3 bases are TGCAGCTACCGGACTAGCGGGAATGGAGAGACCCAGTACTTC. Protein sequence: CSYRTSGNGETQYF.